This is a list of T cell receptor beta chains from one sample in a study of response to subunit inactivated influenza vaccine. Via MiXCR, TCRdb re-called the RT-PCR reads, giving one row per CDR3 protein. The data show more than 450,000 distinct CDR3 sequences, with approximately 7.1% seen just once and 10% to 15% held by the top ten. Here the sequenced sample was PBMCs from blood, taken around 25 months after vaccination. The receptors were gathered from a man aged 45 to 75 who received an inactivated influenza vaccine. Both conserved end residues are part of each CDR3. The D gene is left open where the match is weak. A clone size is listed for some rows: how often the clone was seen (once, few, many), or a class if it is expanded.

d_call j_call clone_size v_call cdr3_nt cdr3_aa
NA TRBJ1-1 few TRBV2 TGTGCCAGCAGCATGGATAGAGTCACCGTTGAAGCTTTCTTT CASSMDRVTVEAFF
TRBD2 TRBJ2-7 many TRBV20-1 TGCAGTGCTAGCCTAGCGGGGGTGAGCTCCTACGAGCAGTACTTC CSASLAGVSSYEQYF
NA TRBJ1-6 NA TRBV6-4 TGTGCCAGCAGGCGGGATTATAATTCACCCCTCCACTTT CASRRDYNSPLHF
NA TRBJ2-1 NA TRBV29-1 TGCAGCGTTGAAGGTACTAGCCGAACTTACAATGAGCAGTTCTTC CSVEGTSRTYNEQFF
NA TRBJ2-5 few TRBV3-1 TGTGCCAGCAGCGTCTTCCAAGAGACCCAGTACTTC CASSVFQETQYF
TRBD2 TRBJ2-1 few TRBV5-1 TGCGCCAGCAGCTTGCCCCTAGCGGGGGGAGTAGGTGAGCAGTTCTTC CASSLPLAGGVGEQFF
NA TRBJ2-1 NA TRBV7-9 TGTGCCAGCAGCTTAGGGGGCGCCGGGGGCAGGGGGTTCTTC CASSLGGAGGRGFF
NA TRBJ2-3 NA TRBV7-2 TGTGCCAGCAGCTTATACTTCGCAGATACGCAGTATTTT CASSLYFADTQYF
TRBD2 TRBJ2-3 many TRBV20-1 TGCAGTGCTACCAAATATCTAGCGGGGGGCACAGATACGCAGTATTTT CSATKYLAGGTDTQYF
NA TRBJ2-1 many TRBV5-1 TGCGCCAGCAGCTTACAACTCCCCTACAATGAGCAGTTCTTC CASSLQLPYNEQFF
NA TRBJ1-6 few TRBV28 TGTGCCAGCAGTCCCCGATACTCACCCCTCCACTTT CASSPRYSPLHF
NA TRBJ2-1 NA TRBV6-2/TRBV6-3 TGTGCCAGCAGTTACATATTCGATCGCTCCTACAATGAGCAGTTCTTC CASSYIFDRSYNEQFF
NA TRBJ2-5 NA TRBV7-2 TGTGCCAGCACCTCGGGGAGAGTTCAAGAGACCCAGTACTTC CASTSGRVQETQYF
NA TRBJ2-7 many TRBV9 TGTGCCAGCAGCCCCTATGCAGGGACGGTCGAGCAGTACTTC CASSPYAGTVEQYF
TRBD1 TRBJ1-2 few TRBV7-9 TGTGCCAGCAGCCCGACCGGGACAGTTGACGGCTACACCTTC CASSPTGTVDGYTF
NA TRBJ2-3 many TRBV20-1 TGCAGTGCTCCTCCCTTAACATCCGATACGCAGTATTTT CSAPPLTSDTQYF
NA TRBJ2-6 NA TRBV7-8 TGTGCCAGCAGCTTAGAACCAAGCTCTGGGGCCAACGTCCTGACTTTC CASSLEPSSGANVLTF
NA TRBJ2-2 many TRBV5-6 TGTGCCAGCAGCTTAGCGGTTAACACCGGGGAGCTGTTTTTT CASSLAVNTGELFF
NA TRBJ1-1 many TRBV5-1 TGCGCCAGCAGCTTACCGACAGAAAACACTGAAGCTTTCTTT CASSLPTENTEAFF
NA TRBJ2-1 few TRBV10-3 TGTGCCATCAGTGAGTCGACGGGAAACTCCTACAATGAGCAGTTCTTC CAISESTGNSYNEQFF
NA TRBJ1-6 NA TRBV7-9 TGTGCCAGCAGCGACGACCGGGGGGCGGGTAATTCACCCCTCCACTTT CASSDDRGAGNSPLHF
TRBD1 TRBJ2-1 NA TRBV5-5 TGTGCCAGCGCATTAACGGGACAGGGGCGTAATGAGCAGTTCTTC CASALTGQGRNEQFF
TRBD1 TRBJ1-6 many TRBV6-1 TGTGCCAGCAGGCCCGACAGGGCCTTCTATAATTCACCCCTCCACTTT CASRPDRAFYNSPLHF
TRBD1 TRBJ1-2 many TRBV20-1 TGCAGTGCTAGAGATCTGAGGGGGCGCGTCTATGGCTACACCTTC CSARDLRGRVYGYTF
NA TRBJ2-2 few TRBV7-8 TGTGCCAGCAGCTTAGACAGCGTTCCCGGGGAGCTGTTTTTT CASSLDSVPGELFF
NA TRBJ1-6 many TRBV9 TGTGCCAGCAGCGCAGACAGTAATGGTTCACCCCTCCACTTT CASSADSNGSPLHF
TRBD2 TRBJ2-3 few TRBV4-2 TGTGCCAGCAGCCAAGCTTGGGCTAGCGGGACAGATACGCAGTATTTT CASSQAWASGTDTQYF
NA TRBJ2-4 few TRBV7-9 TGTGCCAGCAGCCACAACGGCATACTAGCCAAAAACATTCAGTACTTC CASSHNGILAKNIQYF
TRBD2 TRBJ2-7 few TRBV7-9 TGTGCCAGCAGCCGTGGCGCGGGAGCCGTCATCCACGAGCAGTACTTC CASSRGAGAVIHEQYF
NA TRBJ2-1 NA TRBV5-1 TGCGCCAGCACACGGGACCCCGCGTGGAATGAGCAGTTCTTC CASTRDPAWNEQFF
NA TRBJ2-1 few TRBV7-2 TGTGCCAGCAGCTCTGCAGCAGGGGCCTACAATGAGCAGTTCTTC CASSSAAGAYNEQFF
NA TRBJ2-7 NA TRBV5-1 TGCGCCAGCAGCTTGGAGGGACTCCTTTACGAGCAGTACTTC CASSLEGLLYEQYF
NA TRBJ2-1 many TRBV28 TGTGCCAGCAGCCCATCGTTGGCGGGGTACAATGAGCAGTTCTTC CASSPSLAGYNEQFF
NA TRBJ2-1 NA TRBV12-3/TRBV12-4 TGTGCCAGCAGTCGGGCGGGCAGCTCCTACAATGGGCAGTTCTTC CASSRAGSSYNGQFF
TRBD2 TRBJ2-1 few TRBV6-1 TGTGCCAGCAGGAGACTAGCGGGAGAGGGGAATGAGCAGTTCTTC CASRRLAGEGNEQFF
NA TRBJ1-1 NA TRBV20-1 TGCAGTGCTAGGGGAATATCGAACACTGAAGCTTTCTTT CSARGISNTEAFF
TRBD2 TRBJ2-1 few TRBV10-3 TGTGCCACCTTCACTAGCGGGGGGGGCTACAATGAGCAGTTCTTC CATFTSGGGYNEQFF